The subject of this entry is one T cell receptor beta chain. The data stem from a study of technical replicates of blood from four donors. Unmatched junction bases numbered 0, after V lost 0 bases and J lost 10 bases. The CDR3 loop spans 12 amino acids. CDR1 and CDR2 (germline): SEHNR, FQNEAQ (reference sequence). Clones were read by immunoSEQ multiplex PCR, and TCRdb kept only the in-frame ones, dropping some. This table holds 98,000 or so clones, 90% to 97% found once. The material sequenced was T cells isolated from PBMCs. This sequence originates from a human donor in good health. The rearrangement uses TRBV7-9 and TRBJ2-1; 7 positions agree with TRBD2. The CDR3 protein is CASSLAGGEQFF. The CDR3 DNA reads TGTGCCAGCAGCTTAGCGGGGGGGGAGCAGTTCTTC.